These 3 T cell receptor beta chains came from one sample sequenced in a study of cytomegalovirus exposure and HLA in healthy donors. Use of 60 Vbeta and 13 Jbeta primers characterized the PCR. Measured with immunoSEQ multiplex PCR; TCRdb has only the in-frame clones, and not every one. Of some 77,000 clones listed, roughly 80% are singletons. The material sequenced was PBMCs. Receptors originate from a woman aged 40 to 55 in good health and CMV-seronegative.

V gene TRBV5-6 combines with J gene TRBJ1-4; weak D call: TRBD1 (5 bases). V was pared by 0 bases and J by 2 bases, with 17 bases between. The CDR3 covers 18 residues. Germline CDR1 and CDR2: SGHDT and YYEEEE. CDR3 coding DNA: TGTGCCAGCAGCTTGGTAAGTAGGGGACTTATTACTAATGAAAAACTGTTTTTT. The encoded protein is CASSLVSRGLITNEKLFF.

Here the CDR3 DNA reads TGCGCCAGCAGCTTGGAAGGGGCTAGCACAGATACGCAGTATTTT. Translated: CASSLEGASTDTQYF. The rearrangement joins TRBV5-1 to TRBJ2-3; perhaps TRBD1 as D (5 bases). V lost 0 bases and J 0 bases, leaving 8 bases between the germline ends. In germline, CDR1 is SGHRS, CDR2 YFSETQ. This CDR3 is built from 15 residues.

This chain links TRBV29-1 with TRBJ1-2; 7 bases agree with TRBD1. Trimming took 8 bases from V and 6 from J; bases not matched to a gene: 24. In germline, CDR1 is SQVTM, CDR2 ANQGSEA. CDR3 length: 17 amino acids. CDR3 amino acids: CSSGSLEGQLGINGYTF. The CDR3 DNA follows: TGCAGCTCGGGGTCGCTCGAGGGACAGTTGGGTATTAATGGCTACACCTTC.